In its sample, the clone carrying this T cell receptor beta chain was seen a few times. Its antigen is undetermined. The data are from a study of vaccination and CD4 T cells after COVID-19. Study as a whole: Each post-COVID sample was drawn after diagnosis, and the median interval was approximately 100 days (range 35 to 161). Cells were stimulated with overlapping spike peptides from SARS-CoV-2, HCoV-NL63, HCoV-OC43 and HCoV-229E. Broader study findings: Early timepoints after natural infection were not analyzed in these convalescent patients.

Germline values: CDR1 MNHNS, CDR2 SASEGT. V shed 6 bases and J shed 1 base, with 4 bases lying between them. The CDR3 has 13 residues. The treatment here: roughly 10-day PBMC culture with coronavirus spike peptide pools or control peptides (ViraFEST assay). An Oncomine TCR Beta short-read assay was used to sequence the DNA from cultured CD4+ T cells. The authors extracted genomic DNA from cultured CD4+ T cells. In TCRdb, the PCR reads were re-called with MiXCR into one record per CDR3 protein. Seen here are roughly 22,000 distinct CDR3 sequences, around two thirds observed once, and the top ten hold 7% to 9.5%.

The source of this sequence is a human donor who had recovered from COVID-19. Input material: CD4+ T cells from blood, cultured in vitro. The chain recombines TRBV6-1 with TRBJ1-6; D gene unclear. The CDR3: CASRGSYNSPLHF. The CDR3 DNA is TGTGCCAGCAGGGGATCCTATAATTCACCCCTCCACTTT.